Reported below is one T cell receptor (beta chain). The antigen is not known. TCRdb passed the 5' RACE reads through MiXCR, listing each CDR3 protein once. The sample holds hundreds of thousands of distinct CDR3 sequences; roughly 12% are singletons and the top ten take about 15%. These data originate in a study of T cells after yellow fever vaccination. General study findings and limits: CD4 and CD8 compartments shared a small share of clonotypes, likely from convergent recombination. Weaker overall, the secondary response nonetheless peaked faster (day 5 versus 15).

V shed 5 bases and J 0 bases; nucleotides not matched to a gene: 3. The CDR3 length is 14 residues. CDR1 is MNHEY and CDR2 is SVGEGT in the germline V gene. The material sequenced was PBMCs, taken on the day of the yellow fever booster vaccination. The source of this sequence is a man aged 25-45 years who received the YFV17D yellow fever vaccine. This chain uses TRBV6-2 or TRBV6-3 with TRBJ1-1; 7 bases line up with TRBD1. The CDR3 bases are TGTGCCAGCAGTACGGGACAGATGAACACTGAAGCTTTCTTT. It specifies CASSTGQMNTEAFF.